What follows are 25 T cell receptor beta chains derived from one specimen sequenced in a study of T cell responses to AZD1222 COVID-19 vaccine. The method was immunoSEQ multiplex PCR; TCRdb's version includes in-frame clones alone and lacks a portion of them. The data hold about 90,000 clones, with roughly 85% observed a single time. The material was peripheral blood, obtained on day 0 of AZD1222 vaccination. These receptor sequences come from an adult in good health.

The CDR3 reads CASSRDGEYGYTF. CDR3 in DNA: TGTGCCAGCAGCCGAGACGGGGAGTATGGCTACACCTTC. This sequence joins TRBV5-4 and TRBJ1-2; unclear D gene. Germline V CDR1 and CDR2: SGHNT, YYREEE (reference sequence). The CDR3 extends over 13 amino acids. V was trimmed by 4 bases and J by 5 bases, leaving 12 bases between them.

V and J are TRBV12-3 or TRBV12-4 and TRBJ1-2, with D possibly matching TRBD1 (5 bases). The CDR3 extends over 13 amino acids. Trimming stripped 6 bases from V and 4 bases from J, with 12 bases between. The CDR3, as DNA: TGTGCCAGCAGCGATCAGGGATCCTATGGCTACACCTTC. Translated, it gives CASSDQGSYGYTF.

The rearrangement uses TRBV19 and TRBJ2-7, with D perhaps matching TRBD1 or TRBD2 (6 bases each). The CDR3 loop spans 13 amino acids. Germline assignment: CDR1 LNHDA and CDR2 SQIVND (reference sequence). V dropped 10 bases and J dropped 0 bases, with 13 bases sitting between them. CDR3 loop: CATGEERSYEQYF. The CDR3 bases are TGTGCCACAGGGGAGGAGCGCTCCTACGAGCAGTACTTC.

The chain uses TRBV6-4 and TRBJ1-1; D unclear. Between the trimmed V and J ends, which lost 4 bases and 0 bases, there was a span of 6 bases. This CDR3 region has 13 residues. Looked up from germline, CDR1 is MRHNA and CDR2 is SNTAGT. The CDR3 loop reads CASSVEVNTEAFF. CDR3 DNA sequence: TGTGCCAGCAGTGTGGAGGTGAACACTGAAGCTTTCTTT.

The rearrangement joins TRBV19 to TRBJ1-4; unclear D gene. With 5 bases removed from V and 7 bases from J, the gap between germline ends came to 14 bases. The CDR3 covers 14 residues. CDR1 is LNHDA, CDR2 SQIVND, per germline (reference sequence). The CDR3 DNA sequence: TGTGCCAGTAGTTCGGTGGGAGACGGTGAAAAACTGTTTTTT. Translating it yields CASSSVGDGEKLFF.

The chain has TRBV19 and TRBJ2-3; no definite D call. The CDR3 is 11 residues long. The germline V gene encodes CDR1 LNHDA and CDR2 SQIVND (reference sequence). Trimming left V 3 bases short and J 2 bases short, with 0 bases between. This CDR3 reads CASSITDTQYF. As DNA, the CDR3 is TGTGCCAGTAGTATCACAGATACGCAGTATTTT.

This clone has just a few counts. This chain links TRBV5-1 with TRBJ2-2, with TRBD2 as a possible D gene (5 bases). Trimming removed 0 bases at V and 5 bases at J, with 11 bases between. The CDR3 runs 15 residues. Germline V gene lookup returns CDR1 SGHRS and CDR2 YFSETQ. The CDR3 region is CASSLGLTRTGELFF. CDR3 DNA: TGCGCCAGCAGCTTGGGACTAACGAGGACCGGGGAGCTGTTTTTT. Variable domain in full (rest from reference TRBV5-1 and TRBJ2-2): KAGVTQTPRYLIKTRGQQVTLSCSPISGHRSVSWYQQTPGQGLQFLFEYFSETQRNKGNFPGRFSGRQFSNSRSEMNVSTLELGDSALYLCASSLGLTRTGELFFGEGSRLTVL.

The rearrangement joins TRBV19 to TRBJ1-2; D remains unclear. Trimming removed 3 bases at V and 2 bases at J, with 16 bases between. Germline loops: CDR1 LNHDA, CDR2 SQIVND (reference sequence). The CDR3 spans 16 residues. The CDR3 loop is CASSMTSATQNYGYTF. DNA for the CDR3: TGTGCCAGTAGTATGACCTCAGCGACACAAAACTATGGCTACACCTTC.

V and J are TRBV14 and TRBJ1-1, with D hard to call. This CDR3 has 17 amino acids. CDR1 is SGHDN and CDR2 is FVKESK in the germline V gene. The ends were cut back, 1 base at V and 5 bases at J, with 20 bases in the middle. In nucleotides, the CDR3 is TGTGCCAGCAGCCAAGTCGGACCCGGGCAGCTGTATACTGAAGCTTTCTTT. It translates to CASSQVGPGQLYTEAFF.

J is TRBJ1-1 and V is TRBV19; D might be TRBD1 (6 bases). Per the germline V gene, CDR1 is LNHDA and CDR2 is SQIVND (reference sequence). Trimming cost V 5 bases and J 3 bases, with 16 bases left between them. The CDR3 totals 15 residues. The CDR3 loop is CASSDPGGGDTEAFF. CDR3 nucleotides: TGTGCCAGTAGTGACCCCGGGGGCGGGGACACTGAAGCTTTCTTT.

The chain joins TRBV18 to TRBJ2-7, with a tentative D call TRBD2 (6 bases). V dropped 0 bases and J dropped 7 bases, with 19 bases sitting between them. CDR1 is KGHSH and CDR2 is LQKENI in the germline V gene. The CDR3 spans 16 residues. The CDR3 reads CASSPPAAGTSGEQYF. CDR3 in DNA: TGTGCCAGCTCACCACCAGCGGCGGGGACCTCTGGGGAGCAGTACTTC.

This clone has more than one count but fewer than ten. This chain uses TRBV7-9 with TRBJ2-7, with a tentative D call TRBD2 (5 bases). CDR3 length equals 12 residues. Germline-derived CDR1 and CDR2 are SEHNR and FQNEAQ (reference sequence). CDR3 loop: CASSLASGLTSV. In DNA form, the CDR3 reads TGTGCCAGCAGCTTAGCATCCGGACTGACGTCTGTC.

This chain connects TRBV5-1 to TRBJ2-7, with 11 positions matching TRBD2. V trimming: 2 bases; J trimming: 5 bases; junction bases outside the gene matches: 6. Germline lookup yields CDR1 SGHRS and CDR2 YFSETQ. This CDR3 comprises 15 residues. For the CDR3, the DNA is TGCGCCAGCAGCTTAACTAGCGGGAGAACGGACGAGCAGTACTTC. It is translated as CASSLTSGRTDEQYF.

The chain has TRBV5-1 and TRBJ1-2, with TRBD1 identical over 10 bases. This CDR3 has 15 residues. V lost 0 bases, J lost 8 bases, and 7 bases stayed unmatched. Germline V gene lookup returns CDR1 SGHRS and CDR2 YFSETQ. The CDR3 sequence: CASSLGQGADDGYTF. CDR3 in DNA: TGCGCCAGCAGCTTGGGACAGGGGGCGGATGACGGCTACACCTTC.

The chain joins TRBV19 to TRBJ1-1, with TRBD1 matching over 7 bases. Looked up from germline, CDR1 is LNHDA and CDR2 is SQIVND (reference sequence). The CDR3 runs 15 residues. With 5 bases clipped from V and 5 bases from J, the junction kept 11 bases outside the gene matches. CDR3 amino acids: CASSPPTGMGTEAFF. The CDR3 nucleotides are TGTGCCAGTAGTCCCCCGACAGGGATGGGGACTGAAGCTTTCTTT.

Comments on this clone: Germline is not matched at one junction end, which may reflect a read error. V is TRBV7-2 and J is TRBJ2-3; 10 nucleotides match TRBD2. The CDR3 runs to 16 residues. Germline lookup yields CDR1 SGHTA and CDR2 FQGNSA. The DNA of the CDR3 is TGTGCCAGCAGCCTAGCCAGCGGGGGGGGTACAGATACGCAGTATTTT. It is translated as CASSLASGGGTDTQYF.

This clone occurred once. The chain has TRBV27 and TRBJ2-2; D possibly corresponds to TRBD1 (6 bases). V lost 2 bases and J 2 bases, leaving 12 bases between the germline ends. The CDR3 has 16 amino acids. Germline V lookup: CDR1 MNHEY, CDR2 SMNVEV (reference sequence). The CDR3 nucleotides read TGTGCCAGCAGTTTAAGGTGGGGGCAAAACACCGGGGAGCTGTTTTTT. Translated: CASSLRWGQNTGELFF.

This chain connects TRBV6-4 to TRBJ1-1; D is possibly TRBD1 (5 bases). Germline CDR1 is MRHNA and CDR2 is SNTAGT. The germline V and J ends were trimmed by 6 bases and 8 bases, with 19 bases remaining between them. This CDR3 comprises 14 residues. The CDR3 sequence: CASRDPSQGGEAFF. CDR3 nucleotide sequence: TGTGCCAGCAGGGACCCCAGTCAGGGAGGGGAAGCTTTCTTT.

The chain employs TRBV19 and TRBJ1-6, with D unclear. The CDR3 has 13 amino acids. Looked up from germline, CDR1 is LNHDA and CDR2 is SQIVND (reference sequence). V was cut by 2 bases and J by 7 bases, with 6 bases left in between. CDR3 nucleotide sequence: TGTGCCAGTAGTATAAACGGGAATTCACCCCTCCACTTT. Residues: CASSINGNSPLHF.

The rearrangement joins TRBV2 to TRBJ2-5; D may be TRBD2 (7 bases). Germline values: CDR1 SNHLY, CDR2 FYNNEI. V dropped 11 bases and J dropped 2 bases, with 15 bases sitting between them. The CDR3 extends over 13 amino acids. The CDR3 reads CAGTGRAQETQYF. CDR3 in DNA: TGTGCCGGCACAGGGAGGGCACAAGAGACCCAGTACTTC.

This chain uses TRBV6-2 or TRBV6-3 with TRBJ1-1, with D possibly being TRBD1 (6 bases). Germline loops: CDR1 MNHEY, CDR2 SVGEGT. The CDR3 totals 15 residues. The germline V and J ends were trimmed by 5 bases and 5 bases, with 18 bases remaining between them. This CDR3 is CASSDGTKGLTEAFF. The CDR3, as DNA: TGTGCCAGCAGTGACGGGACAAAAGGACTGACTGAAGCTTTCTTT.

The chain carries TRBV5-5 and TRBJ1-1, with D possibly matching TRBD1 (6 bases). The CDR3 is made up of 14 amino acids. Germline CDR1 SGHKS, CDR2 YYEKEE (reference sequence). Between the trimmed V and J ends, which lost 4 bases and 7 bases, there was a span of 17 bases. CDR3 sequence reads: CASSRGPGTVEAFF. The CDR3 coding sequence is TGTGCCAGCAGCCGGGGGCCTGGGACTGTTGAAGCTTTCTTT.

This CDR3 is CASSPRQGKADTQYF. CDR3 nucleotides: TGTGCCAGCAGCCCCCGACAGGGAAAGGCAGATACGCAGTATTTT. V usage is TRBV7-3 and J usage is TRBJ2-3; 7 nucleotides agree with TRBD1. The V segment lost 5 bases and the J segment 4 bases; nucleotides outside the gene matches: 9. This CDR3 has 15 residues. CDR1 SGHTA and CDR2 FQGTGA come from the germline V gene.

The V call is TRBV5-1, the J call TRBJ2-2; 7 bases are a match to TRBD1. Looked up from germline, CDR1 is SGHRS and CDR2 is YFSETQ. Germline trimming cut 0 bases from V and 4 bases from J; bases unmatched to any gene: 0. CDR3 size: 14 residues. The CDR3 coding sequence is TGCGCCAGCAGCTTGGCAGGGGGCACCGGGGAGCTGTTTTTT. As protein: CASSLAGGTGELFF.

The chain combines TRBV27 with TRBJ1-1, with 9 bases that match TRBD1. The J segment lost 4 bases and the V segment lost 5 bases, leaving 8 bases of the junction unmatched. Germline CDR1 MNHEY, CDR2 SMNVEV (reference sequence). CDR3 length equals 15 residues. The CDR3 DNA is TGTGCCAGCAGTCCCCGGGGGACAGGGCTCACTGAAGCTTTCTTT. Its translation: CASSPRGTGLTEAFF.